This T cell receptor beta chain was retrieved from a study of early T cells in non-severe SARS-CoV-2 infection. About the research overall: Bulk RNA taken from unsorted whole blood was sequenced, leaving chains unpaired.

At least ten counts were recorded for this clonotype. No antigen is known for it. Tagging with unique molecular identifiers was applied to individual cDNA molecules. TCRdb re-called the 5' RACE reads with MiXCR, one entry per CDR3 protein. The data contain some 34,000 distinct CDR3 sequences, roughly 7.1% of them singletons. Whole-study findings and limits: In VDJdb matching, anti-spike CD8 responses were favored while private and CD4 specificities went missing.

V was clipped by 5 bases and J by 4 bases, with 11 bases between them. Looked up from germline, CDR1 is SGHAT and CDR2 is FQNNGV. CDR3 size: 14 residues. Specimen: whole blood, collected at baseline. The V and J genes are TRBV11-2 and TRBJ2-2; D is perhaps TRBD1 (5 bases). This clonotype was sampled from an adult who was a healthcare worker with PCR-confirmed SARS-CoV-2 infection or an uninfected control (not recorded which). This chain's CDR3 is CASSPLRVTGELFF. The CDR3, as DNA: TGTGCCAGCAGCCCCCTCAGGGTCACCGGGGAGCTGTTTTTT.